Listed below are T cell receptor beta chains from one sample, sequenced in a study of blood T cell repertoires in COVID-19. This table comes from immunoSEQ multiplex PCR, and its TCRdb copy is limited to in-frame clones, with some not included. The table includes 150,000 to 200,000 clones, about 79% detected once. The sequenced sample consisted of peripheral blood. The receptors shown here come from a woman in her seventies with acute or convalescent COVID-19. The CDR3 runs from the conserved cysteine through the conserved F or W. The order of the fields is D gene, J gene, clone size, V gene, CDR3 DNA, CDR3 protein. D genes are given only for firm matches. Rows give clone size only sometimes, using once, few, many, or a class for an expanded clone.

D: TRBD2; J: TRBJ2-1; size: NA; V: TRBV6-5; DNA: TGTGCCAGCAGAACTAGCGGGAGGAATGAGCAGTTCTTC; CDR3: CASRTSGRNEQFF
D: NA; J: TRBJ1-1; size: NA; V: TRBV5-1; DNA: TGCGCCAGCAGCATTTTACAGGCTAACACTGAAGCTTTCTTT; CDR3: CASSILQANTEAFF
D: NA; J: TRBJ1-6; size: NA; V: TRBV11-2; DNA: TGTGCCAGCAGCGCGGGGAGAAATTCACCCCTCCACTTT; CDR3: CASSAGRNSPLHF
D: NA; J: TRBJ1-2; size: NA; V: TRBV27; DNA: TGTGCCAGCAGTTTAATGTCGGGGAGGGACTATGGCTACACCTTC; CDR3: CASSLMSGRDYGYTF
D: NA; J: TRBJ2-5; size: few; V: TRBV20-1; DNA: TGCAGTGCTAGTCAAACAGGGATAATGGAGACCCAGTACTTC; CDR3: CSASQTGIMETQYF
D: NA; J: TRBJ1-3; size: NA; V: TRBV3-1/TRBV3-2; DNA: TGTGCCAGCAGCCCTCGGAGGGATGGCACCATATATTTT; CDR3: CASSPRRDGTIYF
D: TRBD1; J: TRBJ2-2; size: NA; V: TRBV25-1; DNA: TGTGCCAGCAGTGGCCTGGGACAGGGGTGGACCGGGGAGCTGTTTTTT; CDR3: CASSGLGQGWTGELFF
D: NA; J: TRBJ1-6; size: few; V: TRBV19; DNA: TGTGCCAGTAGTAAAGTGAGGTTCGGTAATTCACCCCTCCACTTT; CDR3: CASSKVRFGNSPLHF
D: NA; J: TRBJ2-7; size: few; V: TRBV6-1; DNA: TGTGCCAGCAGTGAACTCAGGGCGTGGGAGCAGTACTTC; CDR3: CASSELRAWEQYF
D: TRBD2; J: TRBJ2-3; size: NA; V: TRBV3-1/TRBV3-2; DNA: TGTGCCAGCAGTCTCCTAGCGGTCCCAGATACGCAGTATTTT; CDR3: CASSLLAVPDTQYF
D: TRBD1; J: TRBJ2-3; size: once; V: TRBV7-3; DNA: TGTGCCAGCAGCCCTGGGACAGGGGCGGGTACCGTCCCAGATACGCAGTATTTT; CDR3: CASSPGTGAGTVPDTQYF
D: TRBD1; J: TRBJ1-1; size: NA; V: TRBV6-5; DNA: TGTGCCAGCAGCCCCGACAGGGTAGGAGCTTTCTTT; CDR3: CASSPDRVGAFF
D: NA; J: TRBJ2-7; size: NA; V: TRBV24-1; DNA: TGTGCCACCAGTGAAAAAACAGGGAACTCCTACGAGCAGTACTTC; CDR3: CATSEKTGNSYEQYF
D: NA; J: TRBJ1-6; size: NA; V: TRBV4-2; DNA: TGTGCCAGCAGCCAAGATATTGATTTTGAGGTGGGAGACTCACCCCTCCACTTT; CDR3: CASSQDIDFEVGDSPLHF
D: NA; J: TRBJ2-3; size: NA; V: TRBV5-8; DNA: TGTGCCAGCAGCACAAGAACAGATACGCAGTATTTT; CDR3: CASSTRTDTQYF
D: TRBD2; J: TRBJ2-1; size: NA; V: TRBV9; DNA: TGTGCCAGCAGCGTATCTAGCGGGAGTATAGTCAATGAGCAGTTCTTC; CDR3: CASSVSSGSIVNEQFF
D: NA; J: TRBJ2-2; size: NA; V: TRBV24-1; DNA: TGTGCCACCAGTGATTTCGGCAGGTTCGACACCGGGGAGCTGTTTTTT; CDR3: CATSDFGRFDTGELFF
D: TRBD1; J: TRBJ1-2; size: NA; V: TRBV6-1; DNA: TGTGCCAGCAGTGAACATCTCGGACAGGACTATGGCTACACCTTC; CDR3: CASSEHLGQDYGYTF
D: TRBD1; J: TRBJ1-3; size: NA; V: TRBV5-1; DNA: TGCGCCAGCAGCTTGGGACAGGGGCCTCGAGGGACCATATATTTT; CDR3: CASSLGQGPRGTIYF
D: NA; J: TRBJ1-2; size: NA; V: TRBV7-9; DNA: TGTGCCAGCAGCTCAACAGGGTTCTATGGCTACACCTTC; CDR3: CASSSTGFYGYTF